The clone carrying this T cell receptor beta chain has more than one count but fewer than ten. What it binds is not known. This sample was taken from a study of T-cell reconstitution after alpha-beta-depleted transplantation in children. V lost 5 bases to trimming and J lost 0 bases, with 13 bases between them. The CDR3 has 14 amino acids. The V gene's germline CDR1 is DFQATT and CDR2 SNEGSKA (reference sequence). Study results and caveats: The study reportedly traced alpha-beta T cells about two months after transplant to several hundred expanded graft clones.

Unique molecular identifiers were used in preparing the TCRbeta library. MiXCR was run by TCRdb on the PCR reads, yielding one entry per CDR3 protein. The sample holds about 980,000 distinct CDR3 sequences, under 30% seen once. This material consisted of PBMCs, mostly from graft donor cells, taken 360 days after TCRalphabeta/CD19-depleted stem cell transplant. This TCR was sampled from a boy younger than two who had a stem cell transplant for SCID, so the T cells may come from the graft donor. J is TRBJ1-1 and V is TRBV20-1, with D perhaps TRBD1 (5 bases). CDR3 sequence: CSAPYQGLNTEAFF. DNA of the CDR3: TGCAGTGCTCCTTACCAGGGATTGAACACTGAAGCTTTCTTT.